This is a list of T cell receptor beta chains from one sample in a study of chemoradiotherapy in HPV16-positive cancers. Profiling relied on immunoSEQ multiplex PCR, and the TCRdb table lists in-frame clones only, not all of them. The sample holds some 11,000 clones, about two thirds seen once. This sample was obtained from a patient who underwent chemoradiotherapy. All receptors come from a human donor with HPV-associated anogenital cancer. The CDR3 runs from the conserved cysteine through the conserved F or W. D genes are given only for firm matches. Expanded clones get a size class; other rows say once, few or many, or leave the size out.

CDR3 protein: CASSLSLGTLSYEQYF
CDR3 DNA: TGTGCCAGCAGTTTGAGCTTGGGGACCCTCTCCTACGAGCAGTACTTC
clone size: NA
J gene: TRBJ2-7
D gene: NA
V gene: TRBV28

CDR3 protein: CASSWVSTEAFF
CDR3 DNA: TGTGCCAGCAGCTGGGTTAGCACTGAAGCTTTCTTT
clone size: NA
J gene: TRBJ1-1
D gene: NA
V gene: TRBV5-5

CDR3 protein: CASRKTIAGGHNEQFF
CDR3 DNA: TGTGCCAGCAGGAAAACGATAGCGGGAGGACACAATGAGCAGTTCTTC
clone size: NA
J gene: TRBJ2-1
D gene: TRBD2
V gene: TRBV6-6

CDR3 protein: CASSQRTGIPTTNEKLFF
CDR3 DNA: TGTGCCAGCAGTCAAAGGACAGGGATACCTACAACTAATGAAAAACTGTTTTTT
clone size: NA
J gene: TRBJ1-4
D gene: TRBD1
V gene: TRBV27

CDR3 protein: CASSDSGNTEAFF
CDR3 DNA: TGTGCCAGCAGTGACTCAGGGAACACTGAAGCTTTCTTT
clone size: NA
J gene: TRBJ1-1
D gene: NA
V gene: TRBV6-4

CDR3 protein: CASSPFSGRLNEQFF
CDR3 DNA: TGCGCCAGCAGCCCCTTTAGCGGGAGGCTTAATGAGCAGTTCTTC
clone size: NA
J gene: TRBJ2-1
D gene: TRBD2
V gene: TRBV4-1

CDR3 protein: CASSFNGNEQFF
CDR3 DNA: TGTGCCAGCAGTTTTAATGGCAATGAGCAGTTCTTC
clone size: few
J gene: TRBJ2-1
D gene: NA
V gene: TRBV27

CDR3 protein: CASSTDRNTDTQYF
CDR3 DNA: TGTGCCAGCAGTACAGACAGGAACACAGATACGCAGTATTTT
clone size: NA
J gene: TRBJ2-3
D gene: NA
V gene: TRBV2

CDR3 protein: CSVEKREGLGEQFF
CDR3 DNA: TGCAGCGTTGAAAAGCGGGAGGGCCTCGGTGAGCAGTTCTTC
clone size: few
J gene: TRBJ2-1
D gene: TRBD2
V gene: TRBV29-1

CDR3 protein: CSVDNFGTFDETQYF
CDR3 DNA: TGCAGCGTTGATAATTTTGGGACTTTCGATGAGACCCAGTACTTC
clone size: NA
J gene: TRBJ2-5
D gene: NA
V gene: TRBV29-1

CDR3 protein: CASSLGPGGGEAFF
CDR3 DNA: TGTGCCAGCAGTTTAGGGCCGGGGGGGGGCGAAGCTTTCTTT
clone size: NA
J gene: TRBJ1-1
D gene: NA
V gene: TRBV27

CDR3 protein: CASSGSGSSDTQYF
CDR3 DNA: TGTGCCAGCAGCGGTAGCGGGAGCTCAGATACGCAGTATTTT
clone size: NA
J gene: TRBJ2-3
D gene: TRBD2
V gene: TRBV7-2

CDR3 protein: CASSERETGELFF
CDR3 DNA: TGTGCCAGCAGTGAGCGGGAGACCGGGGAGCTGTTTTTT
clone size: NA
J gene: TRBJ2-2
D gene: TRBD2
V gene: TRBV25-1

CDR3 protein: CASSELQGLDTQYF
CDR3 DNA: TGTGCCAGCAGTGAGTTACAGGGGTTAGATACGCAGTATTTT
clone size: NA
J gene: TRBJ2-3
D gene: TRBD1
V gene: TRBV25-1

CDR3 protein: CASSLEGGSGNTIYF
CDR3 DNA: TGTGCCAGCAGCTTGGAGGGCGGCTCTGGAAACACCATATATTTT
clone size: few
J gene: TRBJ1-3
D gene: NA
V gene: TRBV5-4

CDR3 protein: CASSLVLGGPGEAFF
CDR3 DNA: TGTGCCAGCAGCTTAGTGTTGGGGGGGCCGGGTGAAGCTTTCTTT
clone size: NA
J gene: TRBJ1-1
D gene: NA
V gene: TRBV7-2

CDR3 protein: CASSEGAGESETQYF
CDR3 DNA: TGTGCCAGCAGTGAAGGGGCGGGAGAGTCGGAGACCCAGTACTTC
clone size: NA
J gene: TRBJ2-5
D gene: TRBD2
V gene: TRBV6-1

CDR3 protein: CASSIKILSDEQFF
CDR3 DNA: TGTGCCAGTAGTATCAAAATACTATCCGATGAGCAGTTCTTC
clone size: few
J gene: TRBJ2-1
D gene: NA
V gene: TRBV19

CDR3 protein: CASSPDGNYGYTF
CDR3 DNA: TGCGCCAGCAGCCCTGACGGAAACTATGGCTACACCTTC
clone size: NA
J gene: TRBJ1-2
D gene: NA
V gene: TRBV5-1

CDR3 protein: CATGQVGYGYTF
CDR3 DNA: TGTGCCACAGGACAGGTTGGATATGGCTACACCTTC
clone size: NA
J gene: TRBJ1-2
D gene: TRBD1
V gene: TRBV19

CDR3 protein: CASRQTGEGYNEQFF
CDR3 DNA: TGTGCCAGCAGACAGACAGGGGAAGGCTACAATGAGCAGTTCTTC
clone size: once
J gene: TRBJ2-1
D gene: TRBD1
V gene: TRBV28

CDR3 protein: CASTSRGPSAGELFF
CDR3 DNA: TGTGCCAGCACGAGTAGGGGTCCCTCAGCCGGGGAGCTGTTTTTT
clone size: NA
J gene: TRBJ2-2
D gene: NA
V gene: TRBV6-5

CDR3 protein: CASSSRKGPQHF
CDR3 DNA: TGTGCCAGCAGCTCCCGAAAGGGGCCCCAGCATTTT
clone size: once
J gene: TRBJ1-5
D gene: NA
V gene: TRBV7-9

CDR3 protein: CASSSLTGPKGAEAFF
CDR3 DNA: TGTGCCAGCAGTTCTTTAACAGGCCCAAAGGGGGCTGAAGCTTTCTTT
clone size: once
J gene: TRBJ1-1
D gene: NA
V gene: TRBV6-5

CDR3 protein: CASSPPSGKTQYF
CDR3 DNA: TGTGCCAGCAGTCCCCCCTCCGGGAAGACCCAGTACTTC
clone size: NA
J gene: TRBJ2-5
D gene: NA
V gene: TRBV28

CDR3 protein: CASSNLGLAGGRYTDTQYF
CDR3 DNA: TGTGCCAGCAGCAATCTAGGACTAGCGGGAGGTCGATACACAGATACGCAGTATTTT
clone size: NA
J gene: TRBJ2-3
D gene: TRBD2
V gene: TRBV5-8

CDR3 protein: CASSQGKREGTGELFF
CDR3 DNA: TGCGCCAGCAGTCAGGGGAAGCGGGAGGGCACCGGGGAGCTGTTTTTT
clone size: NA
J gene: TRBJ2-2
D gene: TRBD2
V gene: TRBV10-1